The 10 T cell receptor beta chains reported below all come from one sample, sequenced in a study of blood T cell repertoires in COVID-19. Repertoires were generated with immunoSEQ multiplex PCR, while TCRdb's copy carries only in-frame clones and drops some. The sample contains 120,000 to 150,000 clones, about 85% of which appear only once. Sequences were obtained from PBMCs or T cells enriched from blood (not recorded which). These receptors all come from a woman aged 40 to 50 who had been exposed to COVID-19.

The rearrangement links TRBV19 to TRBJ2-7; TRBD1 agrees at 8 bases. Trimming at V came to 7 bases and at J to 3 bases, leaving 11 bases not matched to a gene. The CDR3 runs to 15 residues. Germline assignment: CDR1 LNHDA and CDR2 SQIVND (reference sequence). The CDR3 nucleotides read TGTGCCAGTAACCGAGCCGGGACAGGAAACTACGAGCAGTACTTC. Its translation is CASNRAGTGNYEQYF.

This clone is a singleton in its sample. The CDR3 DNA reads as TGTGCCAGCAGCTTAGTAGGGGGATCACCCCTCCACTTT. Translated: CASSLVGGSPLHF. This chain uses TRBV7-9 with TRBJ1-6, with D perhaps TRBD1 (6 bases). V was cut by 1 base and J by 10 bases, with 8 bases left in between. The CDR3 extends over 13 amino acids. CDR1 is SEHNR and CDR2 is FQNEAQ in the germline V gene (reference sequence). Filled out from reference TRBV7-9 and TRBJ1-6, the complete variable domain reads DTGVSQNPRHKITKRGQNVTFRCDPISEHNRLYWYRQTLGQGPEFLTYFQNEAQLEKSRLLSDRFSAERPKGSFSTLEIQRTEQGDSAMYLCASSLVGGSPLHFGNGTRLTVT.

The gene calls are TRBV18 and TRBJ1-2; D unresolved. The CDR3 has 14 residues. Germline values: CDR1 KGHSH, CDR2 LQKENI. Trimming left V 0 bases short and J 8 bases short, with 13 bases between. CDR3 in amino acids: CASSPPVKESGYTF. CDR3 sequence (DNA): TGTGCCAGCTCACCACCGGTAAAGGAGAGCGGCTACACCTTC.

The chain is built from TRBV19 and TRBJ2-1; the D gene is possibly TRBD1 (5 bases). The germline gives CDR1 LNHDA, CDR2 SQIVND (reference sequence). The CDR3 has 11 amino acids. The ends were cut back, 5 bases at V and 7 bases at J, with 6 bases in the middle. The chain's CDR3 is CASSYRNEQFF. The CDR3 DNA sequence: TGTGCCAGTAGTTACAGGAATGAGCAGTTCTTC. Supplemented by reference TRBV19 and TRBJ2-1, the full variable domain reads DGGITQSPKYLFRKEGQNVTLSCEQNLNHDAMYWYRQDPGQGLRLIYYSQIVNDFQKGDIAEGYSVSREKKESFPLTVTSAQKNPTAFYLCASSYRNEQFFGPGTRLTVL.

The chain couples TRBV2 to TRBJ2-1; D is perhaps TRBD2 (5 bases). CDR3 length: 13 amino acids. Trimming stripped 6 bases from V and 12 bases from J, with 18 bases between. Looked up from germline, CDR1 is SNHLY and CDR2 is FYNNEI. The CDR3 nucleotides read TGTGCCAGCAGGGCGAGGACGTACGAGGGGCAGTTCTTC. It yields the protein CASRARTYEGQFF.

This chain links TRBV9 with TRBJ1-4, with 7 positions matching TRBD1. Germline V gene sequence: CDR1 SGDLS, CDR2 YYNGEE. The CDR3 has 14 residues. V was pared by 5 bases and J by 5 bases, with 6 bases of the junction left unmatched. The CDR3 reads CASRGTAENEKLFF. CDR3 DNA sequence: TGTGCCAGCAGAGGGACAGCCGAAAATGAAAAACTGTTTTTT. The complete variable domain, with remaining parts taken from reference TRBV9 and TRBJ1-4, reads DSGVTQTPKHLITATGQRVTLRCSPRSGDLSVYWYQQSLDQGLQFLIQYYNGEERAKGNILERFSAQQFPDLHSELNLSSLELGDSALYFCASRGTAENEKLFFGSGTQLSVL.

The chain is built from TRBV6-5 and TRBJ1-2, with a possible D match to TRBD1 (5 bases). The germline V and J ends were trimmed by 7 bases and 4 bases, with 16 bases remaining between them. Per the germline V gene, CDR1 is MNHEY and CDR2 is SVGAGI. The CDR3 extends over 14 amino acids. This CDR3 reads CASKVPGKVYGYTF. In DNA form, the CDR3 reads TGTGCCAGCAAGGTCCCAGGGAAAGTCTATGGCTACACCTTC.

This clone turned up a few times. The CDR3 DNA is TGCGCCAGCAAGCCTAGCCTTCCATACAATGAGCAGTTCTTC. Translating gives CASKPSLPYNEQFF. J is TRBJ2-1 and V is TRBV10-2; TRBD2 might be the D (5 bases). V shed 7 bases and J shed 4 bases, with 14 bases lying between them. CDR3 length: 14 amino acids. Per the germline V gene, CDR1 is WSHSY and CDR2 is SAAADI.

The V call is TRBV28, the J call TRBJ2-7; tentatively, D is TRBD1 (6 bases). The ends were cut back, 7 bases at V and 4 bases at J, with 14 bases in the middle. Germline CDR1 reads MDHEN; CDR2 reads SYDVKM. The CDR3 has 13 residues. CDR3 loop: CASNLQGPYEQYF. As DNA, the CDR3 is TGTGCCAGCAACTTACAGGGTCCGTACGAGCAGTACTTC. Together with reference TRBV28 and TRBJ2-7, the CDR3 gives the full variable domain: DVKVTQSSRYLVKRTGEKVFLECVQDMDHENMFWYRQDPGLGLRLIYFSYDVKMKEKGDIPEGYSVSREKKERFSLILESASTNQTSMYLCASNLQGPYEQYFGPGTRLTVT.

The chain employs TRBV7-2 and TRBJ2-1; the D gene is possibly TRBD2 (6 bases). The CDR3 totals 13 residues. V was shortened by 1 base and J by 9 bases, with 10 bases between the two germline ends. CDR1 SGHTA and CDR2 FQGNSA come from the germline V gene. Here the CDR3 DNA reads TGTGCCAGCAGCTTAGACCTGGAGGGTGAGCAGTTCTTC. Encoded protein: CASSLDLEGEQFF.